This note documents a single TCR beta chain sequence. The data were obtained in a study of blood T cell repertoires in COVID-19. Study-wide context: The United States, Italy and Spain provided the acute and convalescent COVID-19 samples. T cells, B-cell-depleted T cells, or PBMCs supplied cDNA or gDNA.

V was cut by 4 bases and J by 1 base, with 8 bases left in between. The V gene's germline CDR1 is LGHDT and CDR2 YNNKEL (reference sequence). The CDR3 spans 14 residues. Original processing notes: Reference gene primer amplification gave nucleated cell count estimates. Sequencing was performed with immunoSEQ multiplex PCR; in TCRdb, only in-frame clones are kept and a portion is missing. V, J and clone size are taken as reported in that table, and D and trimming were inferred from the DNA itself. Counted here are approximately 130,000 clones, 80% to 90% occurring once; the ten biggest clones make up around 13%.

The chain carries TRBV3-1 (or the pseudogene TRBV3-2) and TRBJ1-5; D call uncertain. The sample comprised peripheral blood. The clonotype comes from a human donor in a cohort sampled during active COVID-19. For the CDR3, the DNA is TGTGCCAGCAGCCCAGCGGGGAGCAATCAGCCCCAGCATTTT. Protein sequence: CASSPAGSNQPQHF.